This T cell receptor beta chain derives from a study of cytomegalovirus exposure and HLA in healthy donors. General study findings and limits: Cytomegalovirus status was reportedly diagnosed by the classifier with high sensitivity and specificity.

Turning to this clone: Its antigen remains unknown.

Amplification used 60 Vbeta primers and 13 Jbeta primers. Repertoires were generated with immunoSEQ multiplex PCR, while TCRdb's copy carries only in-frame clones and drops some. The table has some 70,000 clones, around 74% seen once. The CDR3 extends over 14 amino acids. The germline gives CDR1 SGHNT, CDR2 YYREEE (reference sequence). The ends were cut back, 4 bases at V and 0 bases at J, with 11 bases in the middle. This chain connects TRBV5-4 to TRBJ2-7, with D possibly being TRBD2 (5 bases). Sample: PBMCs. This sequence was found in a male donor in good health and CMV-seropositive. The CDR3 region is CASSGEGSSYEQYF. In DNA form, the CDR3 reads TGTGCCAGCAGCGGCGAGGGAAGCTCCTACGAGCAGTACTTC.